These 2 T cell receptor beta chains were sequenced from one sample in a study of cytomegalovirus exposure and HLA in healthy donors. In the PCR, 60 Vbeta and 13 Jbeta primers were used. The repertoire was sequenced with immunoSEQ multiplex PCR; TCRdb's copy has only in-frame clones and lacks some. The sample contains under 200,000 clones, 70% to 80% of which appear only once. Input material: PBMCs. The source is a man aged 18 to 29 in good health and CMV-seropositive.

Remarks on this clone: The junction departs from germline at one end; a sequencing error may be responsible. The chain recombines TRBV7-9 with TRBJ2-7; possibly TRBD1 for D (6 bases). In germline, CDR1 is SEHNR, CDR2 FQNEAQ (reference sequence). The CDR3 has 15 residues. Here the CDR3 DNA reads TGTTCCAGCAGCTTTCCCAGGGGTGATCCCTACGAGCAGTACTTC. Translation: CSSSFPRGDPYEQYF.

The chain uses TRBV2 and TRBJ1-1; D uncertain. This CDR3 has 14 residues. V was clipped by 10 bases and J by 5 bases, with 20 bases between them. From germline, CDR1 is SNHLY and CDR2 FYNNEI. The CDR3 nucleotides read TGTGCCACCTCTCCATTTAGAGGAGGGACTGAAGCTTTCTTT. Amino acids: CATSPFRGGTEAFF.